Presented here are 8 T cell receptor beta chains from one specimen sequenced in a study of cytomegalovirus exposure and HLA in healthy donors. The PCR used 60 Vbeta and 13 Jbeta primers. Some clones are missing from TCRdb's copy, which holds only in-frame ones; the method was immunoSEQ multiplex PCR. The sample yields over 100,000 clones, roughly 85% seen once. Input material: PBMCs. The receptor set was obtained from a man aged 40-49 years in good health and CMV-seronegative.

The rearrangement uses TRBV4-1 and TRBJ1-3; no definite D call. This CDR3 region has 16 residues. With 0 bases removed from V and 0 bases from J, the gap between germline ends came to 9 bases. CDR1 and CDR2 (germline): MGHRA, YSYEKL. The CDR3 region has the DNA TGCGCCAGCAGCCAAGATGAGATCGACTCTGGAAACACCATATATTTT. Translation gives CASSQDEIDSGNTIYF.

V and J are TRBV6-6 and TRBJ2-5; TRBD1 matches 9 bases. Trimming removed 7 bases from V and 5 bases from J; junction bases left unmatched: 11. The CDR3 has 15 amino acids. Germline CDR1 is MNHNY and CDR2 is SVGAGI (reference sequence). In DNA, the CDR3 is TGTGCCAGCAATGACGCGACAGGGGGGCTCGAGACCCAGTACTTC. Translation: CASNDATGGLETQYF.

This sequence joins TRBV6-1 and TRBJ2-5; D possibly corresponds to TRBD1 (6 bases). The end of the DNA aligns better with TRBJ2-7, so the J call may be wrong. This CDR3 spans 14 amino acids. Germline V CDR1 and CDR2: MNHNS, SASEGT. The CDR3 loop reads CASSEEQGGYEQYF. DNA of the CDR3: TGTGCCAGCAGTGAAGAGCAAGGGGGATACGAGCAGTACTTC.

The table lists this clone with a count of one. The chain employs TRBV9 and TRBJ2-3, with 8 bases fitting TRBD2. There are 17 residues in the CDR3. Germline V gene lookup returns CDR1 SGDLS and CDR2 YYNGEE. The V and J ends lost 3 bases and 0 bases, in that order; junction bases with no gene match: 9. The CDR3 protein is CASSAGLVRASTDTQYF. For the CDR3, the DNA is TGTGCCAGCAGCGCGGGACTAGTGCGAGCTAGCACAGATACGCAGTATTTT.

V gene TRBV7-3 combines with J gene TRBJ2-2; perhaps TRBD1 as D (6 bases). The germline V gene has CDR1 SGHTA and CDR2 FQGTGA. This CDR3 has 17 amino acids. Trimming pared 4 bases from V and 7 bases from J, leaving 22 bases between. The CDR3 sequence: CASSSRGGQSVGGELFF. CDR3 nucleotides: TGTGCCAGCAGCTCCCGAGGTGGACAGTCTGTAGGCGGGGAGCTGTTTTTT.

This chain links TRBV30 with TRBJ2-5; 10 nucleotides line up with TRBD1. Germline lookup yields CDR1 GTSNPN and CDR2 SVGIG (reference sequence). The CDR3 totals 14 residues. J gave up 5 bases and V 2 bases, and 5 bases lay outside the gene matches. The CDR3 sequence: CAWSPGTGAETQYF. The CDR3 nucleotides are TGTGCCTGGAGTCCGGGGACAGGGGCCGAGACCCAGTACTTC.

The chain couples TRBV10-3 to TRBJ1-2; D perhaps matches TRBD1 (5 bases). CDR3 length: 15 residues. Trimming shortened V by 7 bases and J by 2 bases, and 17 bases separated the two germline ends. Germline V gives CDR1 ENHRY, CDR2 SYGVKD. The CDR3 region has the DNA TGTGCCATCAAGGCGAGCAGGGAGGGAAACTATGGCTACACCTTC. It encodes CAIKASREGNYGYTF.

The chain carries TRBV5-1 and TRBJ2-3; 14 bases are shared with TRBD2. V dropped 4 bases and J dropped 1; count of bases not matched to a gene: 2. The CDR3 length is 16 residues. Per germline, CDR1 SGHRS and CDR2 YFSETQ. CDR3 in amino acids: CASSRGLAGGTDTQYF. CDR3 sequence (DNA): TGCGCCAGCAGCAGGGGACTAGCGGGGGGCACAGATACGCAGTATTTT.